A selection of T cell receptor beta chains follows, all from one sample in a study of blood T cell repertoires in COVID-19. Here immunoSEQ multiplex PCR was the method, and the copy in TCRdb shows in-frame clones only, minus some. The data hold about 150,000 clones, with approximately 90% observed a single time. The sequenced material came from peripheral blood. The source of these receptors is a woman aged 45-60 years with active or convalescent COVID-19. The CDR3 runs from the conserved cysteine through the conserved F or W. A D gene is named only where the DNA matches it firmly. The size entry is marked missing in some rows and otherwise reads once, few, many or a size class.

cdr3_length,d_call,clone_size,j_call,v_call,cdr3_aa,cdr3_nt
15,TRBD2,.,TRBJ2-2,TRBV27,CASSSGGRGTGELFF,TGTGCCAGCTCGTCAGGCGGGAGGGGCACCGGGGAGCTGTTTTTT
15,TRBD1,.,TRBJ1-1,TRBV6-5,CASRTLGTGNTEAFF,TGTGCCAGCAGGACCCTGGGGACAGGGAACACTGAAGCTTTCTTT
18,.,.,TRBJ1-6,TRBV5-1,CASSFDPSGFGGDSPLHF,TGCGCCAGCAGTTTTGATCCTTCCGGGTTCGGGGGGGATTCACCCCTCCACTTT
13,.,.,TRBJ1-1,TRBV6-5,CASNIIRGTEAFF,TGTGCCAGCAACATTATCAGGGGAACTGAAGCTTTCTTT
16,.,.,TRBJ2-7,TRBV27,CASSPIHAESLVEQYF,TGTGCCAGCAGCCCGATCCACGCGGAAAGCCTGGTGGAGCAGTACTTC
14,.,.,TRBJ1-4,TRBV7-9,CASTPGGYNEKLFF,TGTGCCAGCACCCCCGGGGGTTATAATGAAAAACTGTTTTTT
13,.,.,TRBJ1-2,TRBV28,CASSRPPNYGYTF,TGTGCCAGCAGTCGTCCCCCCAACTATGGCTACACCTTC
15,TRBD1,.,TRBJ1-1,TRBV5-6,CASSLGAGGSTEAFF,TGTGCCAGCAGCTTGGGGGCAGGGGGGAGCACTGAAGCTTTCTTT
13,.,.,TRBJ1-2,TRBV2,CASQNAQGWGYTF,TGTGCCAGCCAAAATGCACAGGGTTGGGGCTACACCTTC
15,.,.,TRBJ2-3,TRBV11-3,CASSLDGGGTDTQYF,TGTGCCAGCAGCTTAGACGGCGGGGGCACAGATACGCAGTATTTT
12,TRBD1,once,TRBJ1-1,TRBV30,CAWAGGLAEAFF,TGTGCCTGGGCAGGGGGGTTGGCTGAAGCTTTCTTT
14,.,.,TRBJ1-4,TRBV2,CASSFNREIEKLFF,TGTGCCAGCAGTTTCAACAGGGAAATTGAAAAACTGTTTTTT
16,TRBD1,.,TRBJ2-1,TRBV14,CASSQPGQGSYNEQFF,TGTGCCAGCAGCCAGCCGGGACAGGGTTCCTACAATGAGCAGTTCTTC
18,TRBD1,.,TRBJ1-5,TRBV24-1,CATSDPRQGAIGNQPQHF,TGTGCCACCAGTGACCCACGACAGGGGGCGATTGGCAATCAGCCCCAGCATTTT
18,TRBD1,.,TRBJ1-1,TRBV6-2/TRBV6-3,CASSYLGQGRSLNTEAFF,TGTGCCAGCAGTTACCTGGGACAGGGGAGGAGTCTGAACACTGAAGCTTTCTTT